This is a list of T cell receptor beta chains from one sample in a study of T cells in localized non-small cell lung cancer. Libraries were prepared by immunoSEQ multiplex PCR; TCRdb keeps only in-frame clonotypes and omits some of them. The profile shows 55,000 to 80,000 clones, approximately 85% of them singletons. The specimen was peripheral blood, collected before any cancer treatment. These receptors all stem from a female donor of 60 years or more with stage I lung adenocarcinoma. CDR3s include the opening cysteine and the closing phenylalanine or tryptophan. D genes are given only for firm matches. A row's size may be missing; if present it is once, few, many or a size class.

D gene,V gene,clone size,J gene,CDR3 DNA,CDR3 protein
NA,TRBV12-2,NA,TRBJ2-7,TGTGCAAGTCGCCCAACACTGGAATCCGAGCAGTACTTC,CASRPTLESEQYF
NA,TRBV19,NA,TRBJ2-2,TGTGCCAGTAGTATAGCCCTCAAGTCGGACACCGGGGAGCTGTTTTTT,CASSIALKSDTGELFF
TRBD1,TRBV7-9,NA,TRBJ1-5,TGTGCCAGCAGCCGAGGGACAGCCATCAATCAGCCCCAGCATTTT,CASSRGTAINQPQHF
NA,TRBV6-5,NA,TRBJ2-3,TGTGCCAGCAAGCAGGAGGCAGGGGTAGATACGCAGTATTTT,CASKQEAGVDTQYF
NA,TRBV5-1,NA,TRBJ1-1,TGCGCCAGCAGCTTGGCCTTAGGGACTGAAGCTTTCTTT,CASSLALGTEAFF
NA,TRBV18,NA,TRBJ2-5,TGTGCCAGCTCACCATCTGGATCCCAAGAGACCCAGTACTTC,CASSPSGSQETQYF
TRBD1,TRBV6-1,NA,TRBJ2-3,TGTGCCAGCAGTGAACAGGGGGTAGATACGCAGTATTTT,CASSEQGVDTQYF
NA,TRBV11-3,NA,TRBJ2-1,TGTGCCAGCAGCTTAGGGGGCCTAGCAGCTTACAATGAGCAGTTCTTC,CASSLGGLAAYNEQFF
TRBD1,TRBV5-1,NA,TRBJ1-4,TGCGCCAGCAGCCAAGGGACAGGGAGGATTGAAAAACTGTTTTTT,CASSQGTGRIEKLFF
NA,TRBV6-6,NA,TRBJ2-7,TGTGCCAGCAGTCCCTGCCGGGGGTCGTGCGAGCAGTACTTC,CASSPCRGSCEQYF
NA,TRBV7-7,NA,TRBJ1-1,TGTGCTAGCAGCCTTGGGGCAGGAACTGAAGCTTTCTTT,CASSLGAGTEAFF
NA,TRBV25-1,NA,TRBJ2-1,TGTGCCAGACACCAGGGAGTAGGGACCTACAATGAGCAGTTCTTC,CARHQGVGTYNEQFF
NA,TRBV11-3,NA,TRBJ1-1,TGTGCCAGCAGCTTAGGGCGGTCGAACACTGAAGCTTTCTTT,CASSLGRSNTEAFF
NA,TRBV2,NA,TRBJ2-4,TGTGCCAGCAGTGATGCAGGGTGGATTCTAGCCAAAAACATTCAGTACTTC,CASSDAGWILAKNIQYF
NA,TRBV29-1,NA,TRBJ1-1,TGCAGCGCCGACCCCCCGTACAGTGTGGGTTACGCTTTCTTT,CSADPPYSVGYAFF
NA,TRBV28,few,TRBJ1-1,TGTGCCAGCAGTCATTACAGTGAGTACACTGAAGCTTTCTTT,CASSHYSEYTEAFF
NA,TRBV2,NA,TRBJ1-1,TGTGCCAGCACCGGTAACACTGAAGCTTTCTTT,CASTGNTEAFF
TRBD2,TRBV18,NA,TRBJ2-5,TGTGCCAGCTCAATGCCGACTAGCGGGGGGCCCCTAGAGACCCAGTACTTC,CASSMPTSGGPLETQYF
NA,TRBV7-8,NA,TRBJ2-2,TGTGCCAGCAGCTTAGTTCGCGTGGCGGAAACCGGGGAGCTGTTTTTT,CASSLVRVAETGELFF
NA,TRBV7-2,NA,TRBJ2-4,TGTGCCAGCAGCTCGGGACACCCTAAAACCATTCAGTACTTC,CASSSGHPKTIQYF
NA,TRBV13,NA,TRBJ2-2,TGTGCCAGCAGTCGACGTCCCGGGGAGCTGTTTTTT,CASSRRPGELFF
NA,TRBV7-3,NA,TRBJ2-1,TGTGCCAGCAGCCCCGATGATCGTTCCTACAATGAGCAGTTCTTC,CASSPDDRSYNEQFF
NA,TRBV4-1,many,TRBJ1-6,TGCGCCAGCAGCCAAGATTTATCGAGGCTTTCCTATAATTCACCCCTCCACTTT,CASSQDLSRLSYNSPLHF
NA,TRBV19,NA,TRBJ1-1,TGTGCCAGTAGTCCACGGACGGGGAACACTGAAGCTTTCTTT,CASSPRTGNTEAFF
NA,TRBV30,NA,TRBJ2-5,TGTGCCTGGAGTGTACGGCGGAGGGTCTTCGGGGAAGAGACCCAGTACTTC,CAWSVRRRVFGEETQYF
TRBD2,TRBV18,NA,TRBJ2-5,TGTGCCAGCTCACACGGACTAGCCAAAGAGACCCAGTACTTC,CASSHGLAKETQYF
TRBD2,TRBV18,NA,TRBJ2-2,TGTGCCAGCTCACCAATGCTAGCGGGAGGCACCGGGGAGCTGTTTTTT,CASSPMLAGGTGELFF
NA,TRBV5-1,NA,TRBJ2-3,TGCGCCAGCAGCTTAAAGGGAACAGATACGCAGTATTTT,CASSLKGTDTQYF
TRBD1,TRBV5-1,NA,TRBJ2-3,TGCGCCAGCAGCTACGACAGGGGCCCAGATACGCAGTATTTT,CASSYDRGPDTQYF
NA,TRBV7-3,few,TRBJ2-2,TGTGCCAGCAGCTTACCCAACACCGGGGAGCTGTTTTTT,CASSLPNTGELFF
NA,TRBV6-1,NA,TRBJ2-3,TGTGCCAGCAGTGAAGCGCTTCCAGGCTGGCAGTATTTT,CASSEALPGWQYF
NA,TRBV19,NA,TRBJ1-1,TGTGCCAGTAGTATAGAGGAAGGGATAGGCACTGAAGCTTTCTTT,CASSIEEGIGTEAFF
NA,TRBV11-3,NA,TRBJ2-2,TGTGCCAGCAGCAGGTTGGCGAACACCGGGGAGCTGTTTTTT,CASSRLANTGELFF
NA,TRBV5-1,NA,TRBJ2-5,TGCGCCAGCAGCTTACAAGAGACCCAGTACTTC,CASSLQETQYF
NA,TRBV15,NA,TRBJ2-7,TGTGCCACCAGCAGAGTCCTTGACCCGACCTACGAGCAGTACTTC,CATSRVLDPTYEQYF
NA,TRBV19,NA,TRBJ1-2,TGTGCCAGTAAAAACGAAGGCGCTAACTATGGCTACACCTTC,CASKNEGANYGYTF
NA,TRBV30,few,TRBJ1-1,TGTGCCTGGAGTGGTGGGCTATGGACGAGCACTGAAGCTTTCTTT,CAWSGGLWTSTEAFF
NA,TRBV10-2,NA,TRBJ1-1,TGCGCCAGCAGTGACGGCCGCCTGGGTTCCACTGAAGCTTTCTTT,CASSDGRLGSTEAFF
NA,TRBV2,NA,TRBJ1-1,TGTGCCAGCAGTGAAAGGGCCTCCCAGAACACTGAAGCTTTCTTT,CASSERASQNTEAFF
NA,TRBV21-1,NA,TRBJ2-1,TGTGCCAGCACCCTGCACGCCAGGGAGAATGAGCAGTTCTTC,CASTLHARENEQFF
NA,TRBV6-5,NA,TRBJ1-5,TGTGCCAGCAGTTACGGGGGGCCCAATCAGCCCCAGCATTTT,CASSYGGPNQPQHF
NA,TRBV7-6,few,TRBJ1-1,TGTGCCAGCAGCTTAGCGCAGGGAAGGAACACTGAAGCTTTCTTT,CASSLAQGRNTEAFF
NA,TRBV2,NA,TRBJ2-7,TGTGCCAGCAGTGAATTCGGCAGCCTTGAGCAGTACTTC,CASSEFGSLEQYF
TRBD1,TRBV5-1,NA,TRBJ2-7,TGCGCCAGCAGCTTGGGGAACAGCGGGACAGGGATTCAAAAGCAGTACTTC,CASSLGNSGTGIQKQYF
TRBD2,TRBV18,NA,TRBJ2-5,TGTGCCAGCTCACCACAGAGTAGCGGGGGTCAAGAGACCCAGTACTTC,CASSPQSSGGQETQYF
TRBD2,TRBV6-1,NA,TRBJ2-1,TGTGCCAGCAGTGAGAGGGGGACTAGCGGGACTTTATACAATGAGCAGTTCTTC,CASSERGTSGTLYNEQFF
TRBD1,TRBV4-1,NA,TRBJ2-5,TGCGCCAGCAGCCAACCGGGACAGGGCTTGAAGACCCAGTACTTC,CASSQPGQGLKTQYF
NA,TRBV6-5,NA,TRBJ2-7,TGTGCCAGCAGTTCCCTGGACCCCTTGAACGAGCAGTACTTC,CASSSLDPLNEQYF
NA,TRBV9,NA,TRBJ2-1,TGTGCCAGCAGCGCCGGGGTTGAGCAGTTCTTC,CASSAGVEQFF
NA,TRBV5-1,NA,TRBJ1-2,TGCGCCAGCAGCTTGGTAGTCAGCGCAAACTATGGCTACACCTTC,CASSLVVSANYGYTF
NA,TRBV7-9,NA,TRBJ2-6,TGTGCCAGCAGCTTTCAGGGAACTGGGGCCAACGTCCTGACTTTC,CASSFQGTGANVLTF
TRBD1,TRBV29-1,NA,TRBJ1-6,TGCAGCGTAGCTCAGGGGGTCGAGGGGTCACCCCTCCACTTT,CSVAQGVEGSPLHF
NA,TRBV6-6,NA,TRBJ2-7,TGTGCCAGCAGTTACTCGCAGGGGCGCAGCTACGAGCAGTACTTC,CASSYSQGRSYEQYF